The clone carrying this T cell receptor (beta chain) was detected ten times or more. Its antigen is unidentified. The sample's time point: newly diagnosed GD, antithyroid drugs for less than 3 months. Construction of the TCR library relied on RNA isolated from PBMCs. The source of the sample is a study of regulatory T cells in long-lasting Graves disease. Points from the study as a whole: Favoring TRBV28, TRBJ1-2 and TRBJ2-5 was a feature seen in persistent disease. The study found persistent patients shared more public clonotypes (approximately 2,700) than new patients (about 990).

Per the germline V gene, CDR1 is LGHDT and CDR2 is YNNKEL (reference sequence). The CDR3 is 15 residues long. Trimming removed 4 bases at V and 4 bases at J, with 14 bases between. Combining iRepertoire HTBI primers with Arm-PCR of CDR3 regions, the authors built TCR beta libraries. In TCRdb, the multiplex PCR reads were re-called with MiXCR into one record per CDR3 protein. The sample includes approximately 350,000 distinct CDR3 sequences, 16% of them seen just once. These data also formed part of another study, on T cells in Graves' hyperthyroidism and ophthalmopathy. From that study: Diagnosis rested on symptoms, serum thyroxine and TRAb, thyroid ultrasound, and orbital computed tomography. Researchers ran a first-round RT-PCR on the TCR CDR3 using the HTBI primer set.

This clonotype was sampled from a man aged 35-49 years with Graves disease. Sequencing used peripheral blood mononuclear cells (PBMCs), obtained at new diagnosis, from a patient treated with antithyroid drugs. The chain employs TRBV3-1 and TRBJ1-3, with D unresolved. CDR3 bases: TGTGCCAGCAGCCCCCGACCTCTGAACGGAAACACCATATATTTT. Translating it yields CASSPRPLNGNTIYF.